This T cell receptor beta chain is from a study of blood T cell repertoires in COVID-19. Looking at the study overall: COVID-19 samples collected from the United States, Italy and Spain covered acute and convalescent phases. Nucleic acid was either cDNA or gDNA, and it came from T cells, B-cell-depleted T cells, or PBMCs.

The V end was cut by 10 bases, the J end by 1 base, with 16 bases between. This CDR3 region has 14 residues. Germline values: CDR1 ENHRY, CDR2 SYGVKD. How the authors handled the data: Reference gene primers were amplified, and this amplification served to estimate nucleated cell counts. Clones were sequenced by immunoSEQ multiplex PCR, and TCRdb holds only the in-frame ones, with some missing. V, J and clone size derive from that table, while D and trimming were established from the DNA sequence. This sample has roughly 140,000 clones, with about 79% found just once. The receptor was derived from a woman in her forties or fifties in a cohort sampled during active or convalescent COVID-19. Sequences were obtained from peripheral blood. V usage is TRBV10-3 and J usage is TRBJ1-1; D is uncertain. The CDR3: CATGVGRTNTEAFF. In DNA, the CDR3 is TGTGCCACCGGGGTAGGACGGACGAACACTGAAGCTTTCTTT.